Listed here are 31 T cell receptor beta chains from one sample, sequenced in a study of T cell repertoires in cytomegalovirus infection. TCRdb redid the calling of the reads with MiXCR, one entry per CDR3 protein. The sample yields 200,000 to 250,000 distinct CDR3 sequences, 22% seen once. What was sequenced was CD8+ T cells from PBMCs. Receptors were obtained from a human donor in good health (CMV status not recorded). Some clones in this sample may be carry-over from other donors' samples.

This clonotype was counted many times. This chain connects TRBV4-2 to TRBJ1-2; D may be TRBD1 (6 bases). The V and J ends lost 0 bases and 0 bases respectively, with 17 bases between them. Germline V CDR1 and CDR2: LGHNA, YNFKEQ. The CDR3 is 18 residues long. The CDR3 reads CASSQERGSAGANYGYTF. In nucleotides, the CDR3 is TGTGCCAGCAGCCAAGAGCGGGGGTCAGCAGGGGCTAACTATGGCTACACCTTC.

This clonotype was seen repeatedly, ten times or more. The rearrangement uses TRBV7-8 and TRBJ2-3, with D uncertain. CDR1 and CDR2 from the germline V gene are SGHVS and FQNEAQ. This CDR3 has 13 residues. Trimming stripped 1 base from V and 4 bases from J, with 6 bases between. The CDR3 sequence is CASSLVEPDTQYF. As DNA, the CDR3 is TGTGCCAGCAGCTTAGTCGAGCCAGATACGCAGTATTTT.

The chain couples TRBV7-9 to TRBJ2-1; 9 bases are a match to TRBD2. Germline V gene data show CDR1 as SEHNR and CDR2 as FQNEAQ (reference sequence). There are 13 residues in the CDR3. V shed 5 bases, J shed 8 bases, and the junction held 4 bases outside the gene matches. As DNA, the CDR3 is TGTGCCAGCAGCATTCTAGCGGGGCATGAGCAGTTCTTC. Translating it yields CASSILAGHEQFF. Full variable domain (outside the CDR3, taken from reference TRBV7-9 and TRBJ2-1): DTGVSQNPRHKITKRGQNVTFRCDPISEHNRLYWYRQTLGQGPEFLTYFQNEAQLEKSRLLSDRFSAERPKGSFSTLEIQRTEQGDSAMYLCASSILAGHEQFFGPGTRLTVL.

This clonotype was recorded only once. The gene calls are TRBV10-1 and TRBJ1-5, with 7 bases lining up with TRBD1. The CDR3 sequence is 14 residues long. CDR1 and CDR2 (germline): WNHNN, SYGVQD (reference sequence). Losses at the gene ends were 6 bases for V and 4 bases for J; bases not matched to a gene: 6. CDR3 protein: CASRTGIPNQPQHF. DNA for the CDR3: TGCGCCAGCAGGACAGGGATCCCAAATCAGCCCCAGCATTTT.

The chain links TRBV2 to TRBJ2-7; either TRBD1 or TRBD2 may supply D (5 bases each). The CDR3 has 14 residues. The germline CDR1 and CDR2 sequences are SNHLY and FYNNEI. The CDR3 DNA follows: TGTGCGTCACGGGACGGTTTCCGCTCCTACGAGCAGTACTTC. This gives the protein CASRDGFRSYEQYF.

The chain links TRBV29-1 to TRBJ1-2; D gene ambiguous. Germline lookup yields CDR1 SQVTM and CDR2 ANQGSEA. The CDR3 loop spans 15 amino acids. With 0 bases removed from V and 11 bases from J, the gap between germline ends came to 22 bases. The DNA of the CDR3 is TGCAGCGTTGAAGATCAAAGGCTCCCGAGAGGCGGTTACACCTTC. Amino acids: CSVEDQRLPRGGYTF.

This clonotype showed up many times. The CDR3 is CASRQGANPYNEQFF. Written as DNA, the CDR3 is TGTGCCAGTAGACAGGGGGCGAACCCCTACAATGAGCAGTTCTTC. V and J are TRBV19 and TRBJ2-1, with 9 nucleotides matching TRBD1. The V gene's germline CDR1 is LNHDA and CDR2 SQIVND (reference sequence). Trimming at V came to 6 bases and at J to 2 bases, leaving 5 bases not matched to a gene. The CDR3 length is 15 residues.

The chain joins TRBV20-1 to TRBJ2-6; D remains unclear. Germline CDR1 DFQATT, CDR2 SNEGSKA (reference sequence). The CDR3 spans 14 residues. V gave up 0 bases and J gave up 0 bases, with 3 bases separating them. The CDR3 loop reads CSARDISGANVLTF. CDR3 nucleotide sequence: TGCAGTGCTAGAGATATCTCTGGGGCCAACGTCCTGACTTTC.

This clonotype was detected many times. CDR3 sequence (DNA): TGTGCCAGCAGCTTTCCCATTGACTATAGCGGGTCCAGCACAGATACGCAGTATTTT. Protein product: CASSFPIDYSGSSTDTQYF. This chain connects TRBV7-2 to TRBJ2-3; 7 bases are a match to TRBD2. The V segment lost 3 bases and the J segment 0 bases; nucleotides outside the gene matches: 15. This CDR3 has 19 residues. Per the germline V gene, CDR1 is SGHTA and CDR2 is FQGNSA.

This clonotype was seen only a few times. V usage is TRBV7-6 and J usage is TRBJ1-2; 9 bases are a match to TRBD1. Germline V lookup: CDR1 SGHVS, CDR2 FNYEAQ. The CDR3 spans 15 residues. After removal of 7 bases from V and 8 bases from J, the junction contained 14 bases not matched to a gene. This CDR3 is CASTLGGQGKEGYTF. The DNA of the CDR3 is TGTGCCAGCACCCTAGGGGGACAGGGAAAAGAAGGCTACACCTTC. Full variable domain (remainder filled in from reference TRBV7-6 and TRBJ1-2): GAGVSQSPRYKVTKRGQDVALRCDPISGHVSLYWYRQALGQGPEFLTYFNYEAQQDKSGLPNDRFSAERPEGSISTLTIQRTEQRDSAMYRCASTLGGQGKEGYTFGSGTRLTVV.

This clonotype has only one observation. This chain uses TRBV9 with TRBJ2-7; no clear D. There are 15 residues in the CDR3. CDR1 and CDR2 (germline): SGDLS, YYNGEE. Trimming shortened V by 3 bases and J by 2 bases, and 15 bases separated the two germline ends. As DNA, the CDR3 is TGTGCCAGCAGCGCTGATAGTACAGAGACCTACGAGCAGTACTTC. Amino acids: CASSADSTETYEQYF.

This clonotype was recorded a few times. The genes are TRBV20-1 and TRBJ2-1; D tentatively fits TRBD1 or TRBD2 (5 bases each). This CDR3 is built from 11 residues. The germline gives CDR1 DFQATT, CDR2 SNEGSKA (reference sequence). V gave up 7 bases and J gave up 7 bases, with 11 bases separating them. The CDR3 spells CSERGANEQFF. The CDR3 DNA reads TGCAGTGAAAGGGGAGCGAATGAGCAGTTCTTC.

This clonotype has ten or more counts. The chain is built from TRBV4-1 and TRBJ2-5; the D gene is possibly TRBD1 (7 bases). V lost 5 bases to trimming and J lost 4 bases, with 17 bases between them. This CDR3 region has 15 residues. Germline CDR1 is MGHRA and CDR2 is YSYEKL. The CDR3 spells CASSGVEGAGETQYF. The CDR3 bases are TGCGCCAGCAGCGGGGTGGAGGGGGCGGGAGAGACCCAGTACTTC.

CDR3 sequence (DNA): TGCAGCGTGGGACAGGGGTTACCCTACGAGCAGTACTTC. Translated: CSVGQGLPYEQYF. The chain couples TRBV29-1 to TRBJ2-7; TRBD1 matches at 10 bases. V was clipped by 6 bases and J by 2 bases; unmatched bases: 4. This CDR3 is built from 13 residues. The germline gives CDR1 SQVTM, CDR2 ANQGSEA.

J is TRBJ2-5 and V is TRBV7-9, with D maybe TRBD2 (6 bases). Germline-derived CDR1 and CDR2 are SEHNR and FQNEAQ (reference sequence). The ends were cut back, 0 bases at V and 5 bases at J, with 13 bases in the middle. The CDR3 is 15 amino acids. The CDR3 is CASSLAPSVRETQYF. CDR3 nucleotide sequence: TGTGCCAGCAGCTTAGCGCCTAGCGTCCGGGAGACCCAGTACTTC.

There are many counts of this clonotype. The chain is built from TRBV4-1 and TRBJ2-1, with D hard to call. Germline V gives CDR1 MGHRA, CDR2 YSYEKL. V lost 1 base and J lost 9, with 7 bases in between. The CDR3 runs 12 residues. The CDR3 reads CASSQVIGEQFF. CDR3 nucleotide sequence: TGCGCCAGCAGCCAAGTCATCGGTGAGCAGTTCTTC.

This clonotype was seen many times. The chain carries TRBV23-1 and TRBJ1-2; TRBD1 aligns across 7 bases. TRBV23-1 is an ORF, and what it does is uncertain. Trimming at V came to 6 bases and at J to 5 bases, leaving 18 bases not matched to a gene. The CDR3 runs to 17 residues. CDR3 nucleotides: TGCGCCAGCAGCCGAGGAGGAGGCGGACAGGACGTGTATGGCTACACCTTC. Translation: CASSRGGGGQDVYGYTF.

In this sample, this clonotype turned up many times. This sequence joins TRBV28 and TRBJ1-4; 7 bases match TRBD1. This CDR3 contains 15 residues. V trimming: 6 bases; J trimming: 6 bases; junction bases outside the gene matches: 10. Germline V CDR1 and CDR2: MDHEN, SYDVKM. CDR3 sequence (DNA): TGTGCCAGCAGCTCCACCCCCCAGGGGGATGAAAAACTGTTTTTT. This translates into CASSSTPQGDEKLFF.

This clonotype has just a few counts. This chain links TRBV20-1 with TRBJ2-5, with D maybe TRBD2 (6 bases). This CDR3 comprises 15 residues. CDR1 and CDR2 from the germline V gene are DFQATT and SNEGSKA (reference sequence). Trimming took 1 base from V and 5 from J, leaving 17 bases between them. CDR3 amino acids: CSARGSEGLLETQYF. The DNA for the CDR3 is TGCAGTGCTAGAGGGTCGGAGGGGCTTCTGGAGACCCAGTACTTC.

This sequence joins TRBV3-1 and TRBJ2-3, with 9 bases aligning to TRBD2. CDR1 is LGHDT and CDR2 is YNNKEL in the germline V gene (reference sequence). The J segment lost 0 bases and the V segment lost 0 bases, leaving 4 bases of the junction unmatched. This CDR3 comprises 17 residues. The CDR3 region is CASSQEGTSLSTDTQYF. CDR3 nucleotides: TGTGCCAGCAGCCAAGAAGGGACTAGCCTTAGCACAGATACGCAGTATTTT.

In this sample, this clonotype turned up a few times. The chain is built from TRBV5-6 and TRBJ2-1; D is possibly TRBD2 (6 bases). Trimming cost V 1 base and J 3 bases, with 8 bases left between them. Looked up from germline, CDR1 is SGHDT and CDR2 is YYEEEE. The CDR3 consists of 14 residues. The CDR3 reads CASSLRRVYNEQFF. The DNA for the CDR3 is TGTGCCAGCAGCTTGCGGAGGGTCTACAATGAGCAGTTCTTC.

V usage is TRBV29-1 and J usage is TRBJ2-7, with D possibly matching TRBD1 (6 bases). Germline lookup yields CDR1 SQVTM and CDR2 ANQGSEA. CDR3 size: 17 residues. The V end lost 4 bases, the J end lost 0 bases, and 22 bases lay between the germline ends. The CDR3 is CSVGGQGGRVSSYEQYF. The CDR3 nucleotides read TGCAGCGTTGGGGGACAAGGAGGAAGGGTGAGCTCCTACGAGCAGTACTTC.

This clonotype was seen only a few times. V gene TRBV12-3 or TRBV12-4 combines with J gene TRBJ2-1; no firm D call. Trimming took 3 bases from V and 5 from J, leaving 8 bases between them. This CDR3 is built from 13 residues. This CDR3 is CASSFGQDNEQFF. The CDR3 bases are TGTGCCAGCAGTTTTGGCCAAGACAATGAGCAGTTCTTC.

This clonotype was detected ten times or more. This rearrangement joins TRBV6-6 to TRBJ1-6; a possible D gene is TRBD1 (6 bases). There are 18 residues in the CDR3. V lost 0 bases and J lost 8, with 20 bases in between. Germline CDR1 MNHNY, CDR2 SVGAGI (reference sequence). The DNA for the CDR3 is TGTGCCAGCAGTTACTCCCCGCTTGATGGGGGGCCTGATTCACCCCTCCACTTT. Protein product: CASSYSPLDGGPDSPLHF.

This chain links TRBV27 with TRBJ1-6, with unresolved D. V lost 2 bases to trimming and J lost 9 bases, with 8 bases between them. Germline CDR1 reads MNHEY; CDR2 reads SMNVEV (reference sequence). CDR3 length equals 13 residues. This CDR3 reads CASSLPGSSPLHF. The CDR3 region has the DNA TGTGCCAGCAGTTTACCGGGCTCTTCACCCCTCCACTTT.

This clonotype has more than one count but fewer than ten. CDR3 amino acids: CASSLYDRSSANTEAFF. CDR3 nucleotides: TGCGCCAGCAGCTTGTACGACAGGTCAAGTGCGAACACTGAAGCTTTCTTT. The rearrangement uses TRBV5-1 and TRBJ1-1; TRBD1 might be the D (6 bases). V shed 1 base and J shed 1 base, with 17 bases lying between them. The CDR3 has 17 residues. The germline gives CDR1 SGHRS, CDR2 YFSETQ.

The chain employs TRBV20-1 and TRBJ2-7; no definite D call. Trimming pared 0 bases from V and 4 bases from J, leaving 7 bases between. Germline V CDR1 and CDR2: DFQATT, SNEGSKA (reference sequence). CDR3 length: 12 residues. CDR3: CSARDLGYEQYF. DNA of the CDR3: TGCAGTGCTAGAGATTTGGGGTACGAGCAGTACTTC.

The chain couples TRBV20-1 to TRBJ2-7; 11 bases are a match to TRBD1. Germline trimming cut 4 bases from V and 3 bases from J; bases unmatched to any gene: 2. This CDR3 is built from 13 residues. The germline V gene encodes CDR1 DFQATT and CDR2 SNEGSKA (reference sequence). DNA of the CDR3: TGCAGTGCTATCGGGACAGGGGGCTACGAGCAGTACTTC. This translates into CSAIGTGGYEQYF.

Many counts were recorded for this clonotype. The rearrangement uses TRBV7-6 and TRBJ1-5; 11 bases agree with TRBD1. Trimming at V came to 1 base and at J to 7 bases, leaving 6 bases not matched to a gene. Germline CDR1 reads SGHVS; CDR2 reads FNYEAQ. The CDR3 is 16 residues long. The CDR3: CASSLGTGGTGQPQHF. The CDR3 DNA follows: TGTGCCAGCAGCTTAGGGACAGGGGGCACAGGGCAGCCCCAGCATTTT.

This clonotype occurred a few times. The rearrangement links TRBV7-9 to TRBJ2-4; D not certain. With 1 base removed from V and 8 bases from J, the gap between germline ends came to 9 bases. The V gene's germline CDR1 is SEHNR and CDR2 FQNEAQ (reference sequence). This CDR3 is built from 13 residues. The CDR3 sequence is CASSLVVSDIQYF. CDR3 in DNA: TGTGCCAGCAGCTTAGTCGTTAGTGACATTCAGTACTTC. Based on the CDR3 plus reference TRBV7-9 and TRBJ2-4, the full variable domain is DTGVSQNPRHKITKRGQNVTFRCDPISEHNRLYWYRQTLGQGPEFLTYFQNEAQLEKSRLLSDRFSAERPKGSFSTLEIQRTEQGDSAMYLCASSLVVSDIQYFGAGTRLSVL.

This clonotype has just a few counts. The chain links TRBV7-9 to TRBJ2-1, with 15 nucleotides matching TRBD2. J was trimmed by 7 bases and V by 8 bases; bases with no gene match: 9. The CDR3 consists of 16 residues. Germline V gene sequence: CDR1 SEHNR, CDR2 FQNEAQ (reference sequence). In nucleotides, the CDR3 is TGTGCCAGCTCCGGACTAGCGGGGGGGAGGTTGAATGAGCAGTTCTTC. Protein: CASSGLAGGRLNEQFF.